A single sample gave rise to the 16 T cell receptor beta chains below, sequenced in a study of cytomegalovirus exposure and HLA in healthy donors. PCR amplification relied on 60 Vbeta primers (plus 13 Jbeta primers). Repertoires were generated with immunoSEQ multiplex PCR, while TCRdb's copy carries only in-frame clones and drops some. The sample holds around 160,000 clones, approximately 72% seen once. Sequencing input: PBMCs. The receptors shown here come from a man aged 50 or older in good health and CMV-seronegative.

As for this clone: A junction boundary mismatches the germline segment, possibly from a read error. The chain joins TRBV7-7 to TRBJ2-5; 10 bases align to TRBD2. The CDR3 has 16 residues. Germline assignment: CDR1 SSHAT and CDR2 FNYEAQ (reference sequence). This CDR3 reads CASSLASSGGAETQYF. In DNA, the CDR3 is TGTGCTAGCAGCTTAGCATCTAGCGGGGGAGCAGAGACCCAGTACTTC. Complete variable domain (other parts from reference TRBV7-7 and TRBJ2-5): GAGVSQSPRYKVTKRGQDVTLRCDPISSHATLYWYQQALGQGPEFLTYFNYEAQPDKSGLPSDRFSAERPEGSISTLTIQRTEQRDSAMYRCASSLASSGGAETQYFGPGTRLLVL.

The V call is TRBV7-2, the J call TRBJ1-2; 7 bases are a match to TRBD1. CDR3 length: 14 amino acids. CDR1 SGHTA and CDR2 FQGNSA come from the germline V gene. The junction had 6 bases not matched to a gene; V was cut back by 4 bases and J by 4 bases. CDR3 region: CASSYSRDSYGYTF. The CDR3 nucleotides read TGTGCCAGCAGCTACTCCCGGGACAGCTATGGCTACACCTTC.

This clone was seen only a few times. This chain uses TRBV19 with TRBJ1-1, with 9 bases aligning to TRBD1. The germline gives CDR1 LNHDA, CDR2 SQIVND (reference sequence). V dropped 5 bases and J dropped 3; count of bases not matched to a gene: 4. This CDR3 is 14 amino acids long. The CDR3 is CASSPRDRDTEAFF. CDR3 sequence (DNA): TGTGCCAGTAGTCCGAGGGACAGGGACACTGAAGCTTTCTTT.

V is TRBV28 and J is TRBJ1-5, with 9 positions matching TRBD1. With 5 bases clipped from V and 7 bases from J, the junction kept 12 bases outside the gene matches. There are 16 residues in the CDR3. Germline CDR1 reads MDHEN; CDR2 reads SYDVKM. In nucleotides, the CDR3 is TGTGCCAGCAGTGTCGGATCGACAGGGGGTAGGCAGCCCCAGCATTTT. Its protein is CASSVGSTGGRQPQHF. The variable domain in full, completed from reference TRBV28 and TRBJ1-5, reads DVKVTQSSRYLVKRTGEKVFLECVQDMDHENMFWYRQDPGLGLRLIYFSYDVKMKEKGDIPEGYSVSREKKERFSLILESASTNQTSMYLCASSVGSTGGRQPQHFGDGTRLSIL.

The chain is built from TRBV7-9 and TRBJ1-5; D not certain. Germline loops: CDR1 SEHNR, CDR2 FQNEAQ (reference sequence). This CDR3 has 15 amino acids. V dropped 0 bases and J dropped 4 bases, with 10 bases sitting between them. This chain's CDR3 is CASSLADNPNQPQHF. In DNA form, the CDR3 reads TGTGCCAGCAGCTTAGCTGACAATCCGAATCAGCCCCAGCATTTT.

The DNA for the CDR3 is TGTGCCAGCTCACCACTCGGGACAGGGGGCGTGAACACTGAAGCTTTCTTT. This encodes CASSPLGTGGVNTEAFF. V is TRBV18 and J is TRBJ1-1; 12 nucleotides align to TRBD1. This CDR3 is 17 amino acids long. V shed 1 base and J 0 bases; nucleotides not matched to a gene: 3. Germline assignment: CDR1 KGHSH and CDR2 LQKENI.

In DNA form, the CDR3 reads TGTGCCAGCAGCTTAGCAAAGGGGACTTCCAATGAGCAGTTCTTC. Its protein is CASSLAKGTSNEQFF. The chain joins TRBV11-3 to TRBJ2-1; TRBD2 might be the D (6 bases). CDR1 is SGHNT, CDR2 YENEEA, per germline. The CDR3 is 15 amino acids. Trimming cost V 1 base and J 6 bases, with 13 bases left between them.

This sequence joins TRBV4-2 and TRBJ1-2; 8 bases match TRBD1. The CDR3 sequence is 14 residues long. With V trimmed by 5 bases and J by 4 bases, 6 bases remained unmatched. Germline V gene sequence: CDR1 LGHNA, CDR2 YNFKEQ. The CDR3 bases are TGTGCCAGCAGCATCACAGGGGGAACCTATGGCTACACCTTC. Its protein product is CASSITGGTYGYTF.

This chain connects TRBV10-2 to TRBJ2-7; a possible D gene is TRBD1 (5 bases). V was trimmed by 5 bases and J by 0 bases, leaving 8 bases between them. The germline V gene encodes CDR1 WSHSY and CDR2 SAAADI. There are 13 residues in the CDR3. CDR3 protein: CASSLTASYEQYF. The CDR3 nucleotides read TGCGCCAGCAGTCTGACAGCCTCCTACGAGCAGTACTTC.

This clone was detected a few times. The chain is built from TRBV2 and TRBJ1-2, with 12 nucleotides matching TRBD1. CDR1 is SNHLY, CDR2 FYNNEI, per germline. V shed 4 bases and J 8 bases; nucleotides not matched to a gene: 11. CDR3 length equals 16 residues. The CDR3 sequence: CASSALMGQGAKGYTF. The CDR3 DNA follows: TGTGCCAGCAGTGCCCTGATGGGACAGGGGGCAAAAGGCTACACCTTC.

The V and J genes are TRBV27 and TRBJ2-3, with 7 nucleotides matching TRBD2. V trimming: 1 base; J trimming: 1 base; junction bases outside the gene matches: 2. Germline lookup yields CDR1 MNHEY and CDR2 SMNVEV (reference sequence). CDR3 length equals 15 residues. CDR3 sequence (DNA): TGTGCCAGCAGTTTATATGCGGGGGGCACAGATACGCAGTATTTT. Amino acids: CASSLYAGGTDTQYF.

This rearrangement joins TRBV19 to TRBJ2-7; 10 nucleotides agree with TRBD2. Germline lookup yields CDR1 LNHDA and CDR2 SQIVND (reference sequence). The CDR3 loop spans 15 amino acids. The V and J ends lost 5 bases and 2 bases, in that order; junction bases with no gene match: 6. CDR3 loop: CASSEIAGGTYEQYF. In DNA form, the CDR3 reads TGTGCCAGTAGTGAGATAGCGGGGGGTACCTACGAGCAGTACTTC.

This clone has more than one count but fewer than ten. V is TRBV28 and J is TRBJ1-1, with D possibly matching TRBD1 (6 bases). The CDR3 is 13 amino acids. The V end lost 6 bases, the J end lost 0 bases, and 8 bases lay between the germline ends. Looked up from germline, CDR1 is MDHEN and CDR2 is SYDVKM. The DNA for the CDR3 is TGTGCCAGCAGGGGGGCCTTGAACACTGAAGCTTTCTTT. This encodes CASRGALNTEAFF.

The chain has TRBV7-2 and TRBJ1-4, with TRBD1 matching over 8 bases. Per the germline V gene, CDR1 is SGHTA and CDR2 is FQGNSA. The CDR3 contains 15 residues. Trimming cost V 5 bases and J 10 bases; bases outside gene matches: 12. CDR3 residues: CASSASGRGQVKLFF. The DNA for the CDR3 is TGTGCCAGCAGCGCCTCGGGCAGGGGGCAGGTAAAACTGTTTTTT.

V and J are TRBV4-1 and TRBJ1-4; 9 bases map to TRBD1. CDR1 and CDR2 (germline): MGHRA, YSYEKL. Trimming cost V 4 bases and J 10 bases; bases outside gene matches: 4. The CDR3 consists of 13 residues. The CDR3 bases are TGCGCCAGCAGCCTCGACAGGGGGGGAAAACTGTTTTTT. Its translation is CASSLDRGGKLFF.

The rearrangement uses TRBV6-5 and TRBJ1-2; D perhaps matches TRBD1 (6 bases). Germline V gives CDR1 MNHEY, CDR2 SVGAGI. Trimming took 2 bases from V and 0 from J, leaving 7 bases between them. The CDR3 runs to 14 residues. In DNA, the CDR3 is TGTGCCAGCAGTTACAGGGACACTAACTATGGCTACACCTTC. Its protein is CASSYRDTNYGYTF.